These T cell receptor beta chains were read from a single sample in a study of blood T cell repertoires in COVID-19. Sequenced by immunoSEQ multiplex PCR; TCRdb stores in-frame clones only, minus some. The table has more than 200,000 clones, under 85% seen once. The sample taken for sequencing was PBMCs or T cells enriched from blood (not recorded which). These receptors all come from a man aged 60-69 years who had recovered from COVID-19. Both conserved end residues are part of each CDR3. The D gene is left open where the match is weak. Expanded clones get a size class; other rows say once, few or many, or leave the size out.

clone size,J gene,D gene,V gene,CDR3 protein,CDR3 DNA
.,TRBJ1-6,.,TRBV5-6,CASSLAQTSSYNSPLHF,TGTGCCAGCAGCTTGGCACAGACGAGCTCCTATAATTCACCCCTCCACTTT
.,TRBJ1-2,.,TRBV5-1,CASSGSRARYGYTF,TGCGCCAGCAGTGGGTCGAGGGCCCGCTATGGCTACACCTTC
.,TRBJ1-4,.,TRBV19,CASSMGADEKLFF,TGTGCCAGTAGTATGGGGGCAGATGAAAAACTGTTTTTT
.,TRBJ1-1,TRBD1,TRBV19,CASSRLGQGAYTEAFF,TGTGCCAGTAGTCGGTTGGGGCAGGGGGCTTACACTGAAGCTTTCTTT
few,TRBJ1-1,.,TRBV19,CASSTRGVRAEAFF,TGTGCCAGTAGTACCCGGGGGGTCCGTGCTGAAGCTTTCTTT
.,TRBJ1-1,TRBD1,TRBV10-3,CAIRGTGGGTEAFF,TGTGCCATCAGGGGGACAGGGGGAGGCACTGAAGCTTTCTTT
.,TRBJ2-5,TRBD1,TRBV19,CASNRQGARETQYF,TGTGCCAGTAACCGACAGGGGGCCCGGGAGACCCAGTACTTC
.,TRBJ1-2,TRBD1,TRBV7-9,CASSFPTGGYGYTF,TGTGCCAGCAGCTTTCCGACAGGGGGCTATGGCTACACCTTC
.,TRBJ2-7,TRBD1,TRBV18,CASSPGQGMSYEQYF,TGTGCCAGCTCACCAGGACAGGGGATGTCCTACGAGCAGTACTTC
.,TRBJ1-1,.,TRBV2,CASSATGLGEAFF,TGTGCCAGCAGCGCTACAGGTTTAGGTGAAGCTTTCTTT
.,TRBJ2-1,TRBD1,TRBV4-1,CASSQEGQGAYNEQFF,TGCGCCAGCAGCCAAGAGGGCCAGGGGGCTTACAATGAGCAGTTCTTC
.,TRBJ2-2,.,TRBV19,CASSSGSGEVGGELFF,TGTGCCAGTAGTAGTGGCAGTGGGGAGGTCGGCGGGGAGCTGTTTTTT
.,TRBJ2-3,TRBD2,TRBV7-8,CASSPPWAGGTDTQYF,TGTGCCAGCAGCCCCCCTTGGGCGGGGGGCACAGATACGCAGTATTTT
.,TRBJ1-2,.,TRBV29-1,CSVEAGDAGHYGYTF,TGCAGCGTTGAGGCGGGTGACGCCGGTCACTATGGCTACACCTTC
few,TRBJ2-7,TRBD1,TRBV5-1,CASSRNRGNTYEQYF,TGCGCCAGCAGCAGAAACAGGGGGAACACCTACGAGCAGTACTTC
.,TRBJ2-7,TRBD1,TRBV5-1,CASSTGQGKYEQYF,TGCGCCAGCAGCACTGGACAGGGGAAGTACGAGCAGTACTTC
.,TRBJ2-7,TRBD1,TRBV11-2,CASSLGTGTGAYEQYF,TGTGCCAGCAGCTTGGGCACCGGGACAGGGGCCTACGAGCAGTACTTC
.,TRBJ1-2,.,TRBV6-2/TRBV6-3,CASSYGRSARYGYTF,TGTGCCAGCAGTTACGGTCGCAGCGCCCGGTATGGCTACACCTTC
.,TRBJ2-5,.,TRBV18,CASSTVEGAETQYF,TGTGCCAGCTCCACGGTGGAGGGGGCAGAGACCCAGTACTTC
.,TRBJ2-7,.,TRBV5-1,CASSWNTGYSYEQYF,TGCGCCAGCAGCTGGAACACAGGGTACTCCTACGAGCAGTACTTC
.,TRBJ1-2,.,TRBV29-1,CSVTSPGLGGYTF,TGCAGCGTAACCTCGCCAGGGTTGGGTGGCTACACCTTC
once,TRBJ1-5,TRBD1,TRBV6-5,CASTESQGEWQPQHF,TGTGCCAGCACGGAGAGCCAGGGGGAATGGCAGCCCCAGCATTTT
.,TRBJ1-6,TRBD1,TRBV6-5,CASSYGGTANSPLHF,TGTGCCAGCAGTTACGGAGGGACAGCCAATTCACCCCTCCACTTT
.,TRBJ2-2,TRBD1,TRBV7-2,CAGDRADTGELFF,TGTGCCGGGGACAGGGCGGACACCGGGGAGCTGTTTTTT
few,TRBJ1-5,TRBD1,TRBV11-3,CASSSLQGGLQPQHF,TGTGCCAGCAGCTCCCTCCAGGGGGGTCTTCAGCCCCAGCATTTT
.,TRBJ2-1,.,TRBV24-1,CATSEGASDEQFF,TGTGCCACCAGTGAAGGGGCGAGTGATGAGCAGTTCTTC
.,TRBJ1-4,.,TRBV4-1,CASSQGDIRENEKLFF,TGCGCCAGCAGCCAAGGAGACATACGGGAAAATGAAAAACTGTTTTTT
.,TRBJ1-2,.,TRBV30,CAWSAGGNYGYTF,TGTGCCTGGAGCGCCGGGGGTAACTATGGCTACACCTTC
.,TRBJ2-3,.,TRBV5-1,CASSLEGDPSTDTQYF,TGCGCCAGCAGCTTGGAGGGGGACCCTAGCACAGATACGCAGTATTTT
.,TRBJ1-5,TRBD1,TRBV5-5,CASSLEGAYSNQPQHF,TGTGCCAGCAGCTTGGAGGGGGCGTATAGCAATCAGCCCCAGCATTTT
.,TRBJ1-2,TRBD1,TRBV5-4,CASSIPGQGAFSDYGYTF,TGTGCCAGCAGCATACCGGGACAGGGGGCGTTTTCTGACTATGGCTACACCTTC
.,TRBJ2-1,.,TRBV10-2,CASSQGNNEQFF,TGCGCCAGCAGCCAGGGGAACAATGAGCAGTTCTTC
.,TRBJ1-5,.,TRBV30,CAWSRRQADSPQHF,TGTGCCTGGAGTCGAAGACAGGCCGATTCGCCCCAGCATTTT
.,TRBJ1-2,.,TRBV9,CASSVARNYGYTF,TGTGCCAGCAGCGTAGCCAGGAACTATGGCTACACCTTC
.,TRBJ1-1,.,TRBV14,CASSQLLNTEAFF,TGTGCCAGCAGCCAACTATTGAACACTGAAGCTTTCTTT
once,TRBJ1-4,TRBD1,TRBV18,CASSPTGPATNEKLFF,TGTGCCAGCTCACCGACAGGGCCGGCAACTAATGAAAAACTGTTTTTT
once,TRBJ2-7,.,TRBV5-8,CASTTWGRRYEQYF,TGTGCCAGCACCACATGGGGGCGCAGGTACGAGCAGTACTTC
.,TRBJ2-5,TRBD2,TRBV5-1,CASSVSGTSGETQYF,TGCGCCAGCAGCGTCTCCGGGACTAGCGGCGAGACCCAGTACTTC
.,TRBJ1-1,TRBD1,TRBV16,CASSQSDRGRTEAFF,TGTGCCAGCAGCCAATCGGACAGGGGAAGGACTGAAGCTTTCTTT
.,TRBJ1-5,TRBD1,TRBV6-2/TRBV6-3,CASSYVSDRAGSNQPQHF,TGTGCCAGCAGTTACGTCTCAGACAGGGCGGGCAGCAATCAGCCCCAGCATTTT
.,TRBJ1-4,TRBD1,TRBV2,CASTTGTGGYEKLFF,TGTGCCAGCACCACCGGGACAGGGGGCTATGAAAAACTGTTTTTT
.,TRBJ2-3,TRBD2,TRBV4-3,CASSQDGTASGGRDTQYF,TGCGCCAGCAGCCAAGATGGAACCGCGAGCGGGGGGAGAGATACGCAGTATTTT
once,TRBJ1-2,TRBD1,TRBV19,CASSTPVGAGQGRDGYTF,TGTGCCAGTAGTACTCCCGTCGGGGCAGGACAGGGTCGAGATGGCTACACCTTC
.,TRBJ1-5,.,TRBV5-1,CASSLDGGRQPQHF,TGCGCCAGCAGCTTGGACGGGGGGCGACAGCCCCAGCATTTT
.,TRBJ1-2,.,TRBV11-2,CASSSSQGRGYTF,TGTGCCAGCAGCTCAAGCCAGGGGCGAGGCTACACCTTC
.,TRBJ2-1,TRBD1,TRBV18,CASSPDRQSSYNEQFF,TGTGCCAGCTCACCGGACAGGCAAAGCTCCTACAATGAGCAGTTCTTC
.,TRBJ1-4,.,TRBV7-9,CASSNIQNNEKLFF,TGTGCCAGCAGCAACATACAGAATAATGAAAAACTGTTTTTT
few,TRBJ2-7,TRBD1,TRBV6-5,CASRAWDRSYEQYF,TGTGCCAGCAGGGCCTGGGACAGGTCTTACGAGCAGTACTTC
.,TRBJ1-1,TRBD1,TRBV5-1,CASSSEDRGRTEAFF,TGCGCCAGCAGCTCAGAGGACAGGGGAAGGACTGAAGCTTTCTTT
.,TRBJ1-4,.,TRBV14,CASSQVNRENEKLFF,TGTGCCAGCAGCCAAGTAAACAGGGAAAATGAAAAACTGTTTTTT
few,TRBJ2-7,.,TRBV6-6,CASSYYSGGDEQYF,TGTGCCAGCAGTTACTACAGCGGTGGGGACGAGCAGTACTTC
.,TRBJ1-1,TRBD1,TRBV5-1,CASSWTGVGVTEAFF,TGCGCCAGCAGCTGGACAGGGGTAGGAGTCACTGAAGCTTTCTTT
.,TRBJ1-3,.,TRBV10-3,CAIRDTFSGNTIYF,TGTGCCATCAGGGACACTTTCTCTGGAAACACCATATATTTT
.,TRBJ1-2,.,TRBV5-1,CASSVDTYGYTF,TGCGCCAGCAGCGTAGACACTTATGGCTACACCTTC
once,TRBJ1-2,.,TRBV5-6,CASSAGLRGYTF,TGTGCCAGCAGCGCTGGACTGCGGGGCTACACCTTC
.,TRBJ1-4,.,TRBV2,CASKGGYNEKLFF,TGTGCCAGCAAAGGAGGGTATAATGAAAAACTGTTTTTT
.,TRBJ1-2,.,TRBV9,CASSSTPTLAGPYGYTF,TGTGCCAGCAGCTCCACACCTACTCTTGCGGGACCCTATGGCTACACCTTC